This TCR beta chain stems from a study of T cell responses to AZD1222 COVID-19 vaccine. The protocol was immunoSEQ multiplex PCR, while the TCRdb copy is restricted to in-frame clones and leaves out a portion. The sample shows 150,000 to 200,000 clones, approximately 94% of them seen only once. The germline V gene encodes CDR1 SGHKS and CDR2 YYEKEE (reference sequence). There are 16 residues in the CDR3. V gave up 3 bases and J gave up 8 bases, with 21 bases separating them. Overall study results and limits: Clonal diversity was possibly underestimated, and the donors were mostly white British, with more females. Two AZD1222 administrations were followed by greater Spike-specific TCR breadth and depth. Reportedly, close to half of spike-specific TCRs are directed against unmutated variant regions.

This clone has a single count. Its antigen is unidentified. V usage is TRBV5-5 and J usage is TRBJ2-1, with D possibly being TRBD1 or TRBD2 (5 bases each). This TCR was sampled from an adult who received the AZD1222 COVID-19 vaccine. The material was peripheral blood, obtained 28 days after the second AZD1222 dose. The CDR3 is CASSSDGDPYGDEQFF. CDR3 sequence (DNA): TGTGCCAGCAGCTCCGATGGGGACCCCTACGGGGATGAGCAGTTCTTC.